A single sample is the source of the 20 T cell receptor beta chains below, sequenced in a study of shared clonotypes between healthy human individuals. Naivety among CD8 cells was defined by CD45RO negativity and positive CCR7 selection, thereby excluding terminally differentiated effector memory CD45RA+ cells. Data came from immunoSEQ multiplex PCR; TCRdb stores just in-frame clones and leaves some out. The data show some 2.1 million clones, just over 90% seen once. Sample: naive CD8+ T cells from PBMCs. These receptors all stem from a man between 18 and 35 years old in good health. Some clones in this sample may be carry-over from other donors' samples.

This clone was seen at least ten times. Within the sample, other DNA sequences also encode this same CDR3. This chain uses TRBV5-6 with TRBJ2-1; D is uncertain. Germline CDR1 reads SGHDT; CDR2 reads YYEEEE. The CDR3 is 12 amino acids. With 0 bases removed from V and 5 bases from J, the gap between germline ends came to 3 bases. The CDR3 spells CASSLGDNEQFF. CDR3 bases: TGTGCCAGCAGCTTGGGGGACAATGAGCAGTTCTTC.

The chain employs TRBV27 and TRBJ1-1; D uncertain. The CDR3 is 16 amino acids. CDR1 MNHEY and CDR2 SMNVEV come from the germline V gene (reference sequence). Deletions cut 3 bases from V and 4 bases from J, with 18 bases between. CDR3 region: CASSLLTMEIGTEAFF. CDR3 sequence (DNA): TGTGCCAGCAGTTTGCTGACTATGGAGATAGGCACTGAAGCTTTCTTT.

The J gene is TRBJ1-1, the V gene TRBV7-9; weak D call: TRBD1 (5 bases). Germline V gives CDR1 SEHNR, CDR2 FQNEAQ (reference sequence). The CDR3 has 13 amino acids. V was cut by 6 bases and J by 2 bases, with 10 bases left in between. This chain's CDR3 is CASRGVLNTEAFF. The CDR3 bases are TGTGCCAGCAGAGGGGTGCTCAACACTGAAGCTTTCTTT.

The chain has TRBV9 and TRBJ1-5; no clear D gene. The length of the CDR3 is 13 residues. V gave up 3 bases and J gave up 0 bases, with 4 bases separating them. CDR1 and CDR2 (germline): SGDLS, YYNGEE. The CDR3 sequence is CASSASSNQPQHF. The CDR3 region has the DNA TGTGCCAGCAGCGCTTCTAGCAATCAGCCCCAGCATTTT.

This rearrangement joins TRBV7-8 to TRBJ2-7; 7 bases align to TRBD2. The length of the CDR3 is 14 residues. V gave up 5 bases and J gave up 3 bases; unmatched junction bases: 7. Germline V gene sequence: CDR1 SGHVS, CDR2 FQNEAQ. CDR3 nucleotides: TGTGCCAGCAGCGCCTTAGCGGGCGACTACGAGCAGTACTTC. The encoded protein is CASSALAGDYEQYF.

With regard to this clone: Additional DNA sequences in this sample encode the identical CDR3. The gene calls are TRBV4-1 and TRBJ1-1; D is perhaps TRBD1 (5 bases). V was shortened by 4 bases and J by 5 bases, with 11 bases between the two germline ends. CDR1 MGHRA and CDR2 YSYEKL come from the germline V gene. The length of the CDR3 is 13 residues. The CDR3 DNA follows: TGCGCCAGCAGCCTCGGGGGAGGTACTGAAGCTTTCTTT. Its protein is CASSLGGGTEAFF.

V usage is TRBV4-2 and J usage is TRBJ1-1, with D possibly TRBD1 on 5 matching bases. V lost 1 base and J lost 1, with 16 bases in between. The CDR3 covers 17 residues. Germline V gene data show CDR1 as LGHNA and CDR2 as YNFKEQ. The CDR3 DNA reads TGTGCCAGCAGCCAAGTGGCACTGGGACGGCAGAACACTGAAGCTTTCTTT. Its translation is CASSQVALGRQNTEAFF.

The V call is TRBV13, the J call TRBJ2-5; no reliable D call. The CDR3 extends over 12 amino acids. The V and J ends lost 3 bases and 3 bases respectively, with 5 bases between them. Germline CDR1 and CDR2: PRHDT and FYEKMQ (reference sequence). CDR3 protein: CASSFREETQYF. CDR3 in DNA: TGTGCCAGCAGCTTTCGGGAAGAGACCCAGTACTTC. The full variable domain, completed using reference TRBV13 and TRBJ2-5, is AAGVIQSPRHLIKEKRETATLKCYPIPRHDTVYWYQQGPGQDPQFLISFYEKMQSDKGSIPDRFSAQQFSDYHSELNMSSLELGDSALYFCASSFREETQYFGPGTRLLVL.

The V and J genes are TRBV12-5 and TRBJ1-5, with TRBD1 identical over 7 bases. Trimming at V came to 3 bases and at J to 3 bases, leaving 14 bases not matched to a gene. Per germline, CDR1 LGHNT and CDR2 FRNRAP. This CDR3 comprises 18 residues. The CDR3 here is CASGLLPLTGAVNQPQHF. As DNA, the CDR3 is TGTGCTAGTGGTTTACTACCGCTTACAGGGGCGGTCAATCAGCCCCAGCATTTT. Full variable domain (rest looked up from reference TRBV12-5 and TRBJ1-5): DARVTQTPRHKVTEMGQEVTMRCQPILGHNTVFWYRQTMMQGLELLAYFRNRAPLDDSGMPKDRFSAEMPDATLATLKIQPSEPRDSAVYFCASGLLPLTGAVNQPQHFGDGTRLSIL.

V is TRBV18 and J is TRBJ2-2; 8 nucleotides align to TRBD2. The CDR3 is made up of 17 amino acids. CDR1 is KGHSH and CDR2 is LQKENI in the germline V gene. J was trimmed by 6 bases and V by 2 bases; bases with no gene match: 11. The CDR3 loop reads CASSPTLAGRGAGELFF. CDR3 sequence (DNA): TGTGCCAGCTCACCAACGCTAGCGGGCCGGGGAGCCGGGGAGCTGTTTTTT.

This rearrangement joins TRBV28 to TRBJ1-1, with a possible D match to TRBD1 (5 bases). This CDR3 spans 14 amino acids. V gave up 5 bases and J gave up 1 base, with 11 bases separating them. Germline loops: CDR1 MDHEN, CDR2 SYDVKM. The CDR3 loop is CASSQGASNTEAFF. CDR3 nucleotide sequence: TGTGCCAGCAGTCAAGGGGCCTCGAACACTGAAGCTTTCTTT.

The genes are TRBV7-6 and TRBJ1-1; D may be TRBD1 (5 bases). The CDR3 length is 14 residues. V gave up 4 bases and J gave up 1 base, with 10 bases separating them. Germline V gene lookup returns CDR1 SGHVS and CDR2 FNYEAQ. The chain's CDR3 is CASSSRASNTEAFF. The CDR3, as DNA: TGTGCCAGCAGCTCCAGGGCCTCGAACACTGAAGCTTTCTTT.

CDR3 nucleotide sequence: TGTGCCAGCAGCCGCAGGGGGCCCGGGGCCAACGTCCTGACTTTC. Its translation is CASSRRGPGANVLTF. The genes are TRBV7-2 and TRBJ2-6, with TRBD1 matching 8 bases. CDR1 is SGHTA and CDR2 is FQGNSA in the germline V gene. Trimming removed 5 bases from V and 4 bases from J; junction bases left unmatched: 4. The CDR3 extends over 15 amino acids.

V gene TRBV25-1 combines with J gene TRBJ1-1; the match to TRBD1 covers 7 bases. Trimming cost V 4 bases and J 5 bases; bases outside gene matches: 4. In germline, CDR1 is MGHDK, CDR2 SYGVNS. The CDR3 has 13 amino acids. The CDR3, as DNA: TGTGCCAGCAGTGTAGGGGGCAGGACTGAAGCTTTCTTT. Residues: CASSVGGRTEAFF.

V is TRBV7-9 and J is TRBJ2-1; 8 bases are shared with TRBD1. V was clipped by 2 bases and J by 8 bases; unmatched bases: 8. The CDR3 length is 15 residues. Germline CDR1 SEHNR, CDR2 FQNEAQ (reference sequence). Written as DNA, the CDR3 is TGTGCCAGCAGCTTATTCCCAGGGGGCGAGGATGAGCAGTTCTTC. Amino acid sequence: CASSLFPGGEDEQFF. Looking up the rest from reference TRBV7-9 and TRBJ2-1 gives the full variable domain: DTGVSQNPRHKITKRGQNVTFRCDPISEHNRLYWYRQTLGQGPEFLTYFQNEAQLEKSRLLSDRFSAERPKGSFSTLEIQRTEQGDSAMYLCASSLFPGGEDEQFFGPGTRLTVL.

The V gene is TRBV10-3, the J gene TRBJ1-1; D is perhaps TRBD1 (5 bases). Germline V CDR1 and CDR2: ENHRY, SYGVKD. With 2 bases removed from V and 3 bases from J, the gap between germline ends came to 10 bases. This CDR3 has 14 amino acids. The CDR3 nucleotides are TGTGCCATCAGTGAGGACGGACAAGACACTGAAGCTTTCTTT. Translated: CAISEDGQDTEAFF.

The chain has TRBV9 and TRBJ1-2, with D possibly being TRBD1 (5 bases). Germline loops: CDR1 SGDLS, CDR2 YYNGEE. V lost 4 bases to trimming and J lost 2 bases, with 15 bases between them. CDR3 length equals 15 residues. This chain's CDR3 is CASSLSPGPNYGYTF. Written as DNA, the CDR3 is TGTGCCAGCAGCCTTTCGCCGGGGCCAAACTATGGCTACACCTTC.

The CDR3 here is CASSLVGQVWNTIYF. The CDR3 DNA follows: TGTGCCAGCAGCTTGGTAGGACAGGTGTGGAACACCATATATTTT. The chain is built from TRBV5-6 and TRBJ1-3; 7 bases match TRBD1. The germline CDR1 and CDR2 sequences are SGHDT and YYEEEE. The CDR3 contains 15 residues. With V trimmed by 0 bases and J by 7 bases, 7 bases remained unmatched.

The chain joins TRBV18 to TRBJ1-2; D is unresolved. The CDR3 spans 21 residues. The ends were cut back, 4 bases at V and 3 bases at J, with 33 bases in the middle. Germline lookup yields CDR1 KGHSH and CDR2 LQKENI. The CDR3 DNA reads TGTGCCAGCTCACAAAAAAATATAGAGTACAACAAGGAGGTCGGATACTATGGCTACACCTTC. Translated, it gives CASSQKNIEYNKEVGYYGYTF.

The V gene is TRBV7-9, the J gene TRBJ1-1, with D possibly being TRBD1 (5 bases). V gave up 7 bases and J gave up 9 bases, with 12 bases separating them. The CDR3 loop spans 11 amino acids. CDR1 is SEHNR and CDR2 is FQNEAQ in the germline V gene (reference sequence). The CDR3 sequence: CASTDRDQAFF. The CDR3 DNA reads as TGTGCCAGCACCGACCGGGACCAAGCTTTCTTT.